This T cell receptor beta chain was found in a study of blood T cell repertoires in COVID-19. The method was immunoSEQ multiplex PCR; TCRdb's version includes in-frame clones alone and lacks a portion of them. Among 150,000 to 200,000 clones, around 80% were seen once, and the ten largest hold over 5%. The CDR3 is 15 residues long. With 4 bases clipped from V and 5 bases from J, the junction kept 3 bases outside the gene matches. CDR1 and CDR2 (germline): LGHDT, YNNKEL (reference sequence). The chain couples TRBV3-1 (or the pseudogene TRBV3-2) to TRBJ2-2, with 11 bases that match TRBD1. This TCR derives from a man between 70 and 80 years old who had been exposed to COVID-19. The sample consisted of PBMCs or T cells enriched from blood (not recorded which). CDR3 in amino acids: CASSLGTGGTGELFF. For the CDR3, the DNA is TGTGCCAGCAGCCTAGGGACAGGGGGAACCGGGGAGCTGTTTTTT.